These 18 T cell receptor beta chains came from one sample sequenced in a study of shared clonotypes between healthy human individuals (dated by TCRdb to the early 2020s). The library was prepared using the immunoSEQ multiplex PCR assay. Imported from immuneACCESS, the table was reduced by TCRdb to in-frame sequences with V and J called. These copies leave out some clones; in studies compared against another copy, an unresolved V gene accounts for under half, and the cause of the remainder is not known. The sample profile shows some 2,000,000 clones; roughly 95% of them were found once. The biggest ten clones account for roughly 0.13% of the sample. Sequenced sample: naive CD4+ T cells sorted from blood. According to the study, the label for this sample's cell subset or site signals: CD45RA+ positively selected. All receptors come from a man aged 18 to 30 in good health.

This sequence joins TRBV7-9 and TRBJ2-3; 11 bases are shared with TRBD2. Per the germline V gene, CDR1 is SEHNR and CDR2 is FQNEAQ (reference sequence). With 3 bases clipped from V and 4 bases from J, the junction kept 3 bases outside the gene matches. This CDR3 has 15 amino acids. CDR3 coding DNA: TGTGCCAGCAGCTTCACTAGCGGGGGTGCAGATACGCAGTATTTT. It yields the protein CASSFTSGGADTQYF.

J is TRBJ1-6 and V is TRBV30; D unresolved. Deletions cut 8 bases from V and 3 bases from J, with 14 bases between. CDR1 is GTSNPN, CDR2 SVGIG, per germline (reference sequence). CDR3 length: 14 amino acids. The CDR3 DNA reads TGTGCCCTCGCGAGTGGGTACTATAATTCACCCCTCCACTTT. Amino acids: CALASGYYNSPLHF.

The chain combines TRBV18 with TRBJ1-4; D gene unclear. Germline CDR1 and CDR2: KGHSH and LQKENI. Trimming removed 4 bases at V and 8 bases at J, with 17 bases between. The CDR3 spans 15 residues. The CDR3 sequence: CASSLAQTTKEKLFF. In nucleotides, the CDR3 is TGTGCCAGCTCACTGGCCCAAACAACCAAGGAAAAACTGTTTTTT.

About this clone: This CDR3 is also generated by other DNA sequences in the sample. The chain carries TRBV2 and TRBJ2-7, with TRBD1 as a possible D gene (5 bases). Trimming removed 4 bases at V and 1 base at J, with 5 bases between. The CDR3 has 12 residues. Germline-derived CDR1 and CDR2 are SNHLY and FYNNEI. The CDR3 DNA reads TGTGCCAGCAGTGCAGGGTCCTACGAGCAGTACTTC. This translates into CASSAGSYEQYF.

This chain's CDR3 is CASSLAGGNANTGELFF. The CDR3 DNA is TGCGCCAGCAGCTTGGCGGGAGGTAACGCGAACACCGGGGAGCTGTTTTTT. The V call is TRBV5-1, the J call TRBJ2-2, with 7 bases matching TRBD2. The length of the CDR3 is 17 residues. The J segment lost 0 bases and the V segment lost 0 bases, leaving 5 bases of the junction unmatched. Germline-derived CDR1 and CDR2 are SGHRS and YFSETQ.

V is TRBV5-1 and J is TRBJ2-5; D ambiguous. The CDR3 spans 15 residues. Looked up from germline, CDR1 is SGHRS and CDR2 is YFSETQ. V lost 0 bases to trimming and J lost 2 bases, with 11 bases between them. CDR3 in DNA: TGCGCCAGCAGCTTGGGGAGCGTGAAACAAGAGACCCAGTACTTC. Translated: CASSLGSVKQETQYF. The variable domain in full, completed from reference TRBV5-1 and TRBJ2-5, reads KAGVTQTPRYLIKTRGQQVTLSCSPISGHRSVSWYQQTPGQGLQFLFEYFSETQRNKGNFPGRFSGRQFSNSRSEMNVSTLELGDSALYLCASSLGSVKQETQYFGPGTRLLVL.

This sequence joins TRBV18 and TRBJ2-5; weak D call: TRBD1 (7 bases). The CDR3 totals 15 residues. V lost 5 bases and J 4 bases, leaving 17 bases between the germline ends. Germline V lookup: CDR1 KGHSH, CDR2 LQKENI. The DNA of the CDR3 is TGTGCCAGCTCATTTACAGGGGAGGAAGGAGAGACCCAGTACTTC. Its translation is CASSFTGEEGETQYF.

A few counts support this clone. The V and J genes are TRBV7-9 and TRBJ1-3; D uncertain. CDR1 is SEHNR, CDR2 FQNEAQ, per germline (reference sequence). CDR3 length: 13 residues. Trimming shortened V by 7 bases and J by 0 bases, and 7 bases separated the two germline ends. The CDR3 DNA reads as TGTGCCAGCACGCTTGGCTCTGGAAACACCATATATTTT. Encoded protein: CASTLGSGNTIYF.

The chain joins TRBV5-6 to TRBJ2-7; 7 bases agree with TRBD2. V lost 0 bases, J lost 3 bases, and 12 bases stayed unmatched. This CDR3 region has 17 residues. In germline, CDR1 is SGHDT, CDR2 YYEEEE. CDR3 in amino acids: CASSLVRAGVARYEQYF. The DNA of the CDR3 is TGTGCCAGCAGCTTGGTTAGGGCGGGAGTGGCTCGCTACGAGCAGTACTTC.

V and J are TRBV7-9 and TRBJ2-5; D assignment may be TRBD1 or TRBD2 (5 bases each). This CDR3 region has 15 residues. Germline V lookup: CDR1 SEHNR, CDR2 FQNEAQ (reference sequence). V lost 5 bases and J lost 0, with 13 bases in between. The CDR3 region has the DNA TGTGCCAGCAGCCCGACCGGGGCCCACCAAGAGACCCAGTACTTC. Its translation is CASSPTGAHQETQYF.

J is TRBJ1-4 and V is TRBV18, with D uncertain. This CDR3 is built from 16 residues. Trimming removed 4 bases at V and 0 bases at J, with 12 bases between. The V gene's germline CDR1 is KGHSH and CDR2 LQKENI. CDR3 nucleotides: TGTGCCAGCTCACTATCCGGACCTACAACTAATGAAAAACTGTTTTTT. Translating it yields CASSLSGPTTNEKLFF.

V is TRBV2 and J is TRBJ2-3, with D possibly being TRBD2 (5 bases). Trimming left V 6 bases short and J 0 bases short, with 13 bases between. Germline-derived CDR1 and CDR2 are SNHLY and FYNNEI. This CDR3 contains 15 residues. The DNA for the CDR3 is TGTGCCAGCAGGACTGACTACCTAAGCACAGATACGCAGTATTTT. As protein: CASRTDYLSTDTQYF.

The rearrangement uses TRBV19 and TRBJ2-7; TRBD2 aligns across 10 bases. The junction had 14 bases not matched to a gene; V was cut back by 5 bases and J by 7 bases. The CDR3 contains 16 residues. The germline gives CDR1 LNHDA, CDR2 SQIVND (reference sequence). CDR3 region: CASSVRTSGPIREQYF. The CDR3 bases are TGTGCCAGTAGTGTGCGGACTAGCGGACCAATTCGGGAGCAGTACTTC.

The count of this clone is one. The CDR3 is CASSLTGHEQYF. The CDR3, as DNA: TGTGCCAGCAGTTTAACCGGACACGAGCAGTACTTC. The chain links TRBV27 to TRBJ2-7; D remains ambiguous. CDR1 and CDR2 from the germline V gene are MNHEY and SMNVEV (reference sequence). The V end was cut by 2 bases, the J end by 5 bases, with 7 bases between. The length of the CDR3 is 12 residues.

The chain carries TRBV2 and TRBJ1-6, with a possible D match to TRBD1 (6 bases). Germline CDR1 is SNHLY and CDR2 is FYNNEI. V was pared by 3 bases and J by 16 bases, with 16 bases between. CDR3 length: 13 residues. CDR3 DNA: TGTGCCAGCAGTGAGGCAGGGGTCGGAAGTCTCCACTTT. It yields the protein CASSEAGVGSLHF.

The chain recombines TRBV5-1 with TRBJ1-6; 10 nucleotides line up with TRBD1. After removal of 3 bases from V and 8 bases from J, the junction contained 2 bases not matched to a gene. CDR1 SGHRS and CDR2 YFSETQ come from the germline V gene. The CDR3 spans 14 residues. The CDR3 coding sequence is TGCGCCAGCAGCTCGGGACAGGGGCATTCACCCCTCCACTTT. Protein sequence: CASSSGQGHSPLHF.

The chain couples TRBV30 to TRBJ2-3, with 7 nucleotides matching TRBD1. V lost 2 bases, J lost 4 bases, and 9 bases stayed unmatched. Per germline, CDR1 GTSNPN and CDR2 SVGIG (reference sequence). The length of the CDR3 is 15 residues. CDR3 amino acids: CAWSLRQGISDTQYF. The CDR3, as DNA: TGTGCCTGGAGTTTAAGACAGGGCATCTCAGATACGCAGTATTTT. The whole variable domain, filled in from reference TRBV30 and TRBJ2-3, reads SQTIHQWPATLVQPVGSPLSLECTVEGTSNPNLYWYRQAAGRGLQLLFYSVGIGQISSEVPQNLSASRPQDRQFILSSKKLLLSDSGFYLCAWSLRQGISDTQYFGPGTRLTVL.

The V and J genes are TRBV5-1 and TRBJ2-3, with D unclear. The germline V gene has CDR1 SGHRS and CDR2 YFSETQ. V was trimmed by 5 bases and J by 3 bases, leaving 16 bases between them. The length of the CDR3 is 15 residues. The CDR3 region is CASRLDGVMTDTQYF. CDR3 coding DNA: TGCGCCAGCAGACTGGACGGAGTGATGACAGATACGCAGTATTTT. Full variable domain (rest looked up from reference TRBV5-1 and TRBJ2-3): KAGVTQTPRYLIKTRGQQVTLSCSPISGHRSVSWYQQTPGQGLQFLFEYFSETQRNKGNFPGRFSGRQFSNSRSEMNVSTLELGDSALYLCASRLDGVMTDTQYFGPGTRLTVL.